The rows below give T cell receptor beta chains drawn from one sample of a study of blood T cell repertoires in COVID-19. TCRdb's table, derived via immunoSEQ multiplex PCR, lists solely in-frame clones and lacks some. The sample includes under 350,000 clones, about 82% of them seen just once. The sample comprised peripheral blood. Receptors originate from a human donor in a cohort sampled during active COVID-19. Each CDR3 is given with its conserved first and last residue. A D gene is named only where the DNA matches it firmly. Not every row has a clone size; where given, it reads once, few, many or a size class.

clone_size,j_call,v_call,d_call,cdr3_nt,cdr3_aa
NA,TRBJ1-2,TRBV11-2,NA,TGTGCCAGCAGCCCGGACCGGACATACAGTTATGGCTACACCTTC,CASSPDRTYSYGYTF
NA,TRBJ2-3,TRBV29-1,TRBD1,TGCAGCGTCGAACGGGACAGGAGCCCTAATACGCAGTATTTT,CSVERDRSPNTQYF
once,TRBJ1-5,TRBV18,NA,TGTGCCAGCTCACCACTCGGGGGGAACAGAGATCAGCCCCAGCATTTT,CASSPLGGNRDQPQHF
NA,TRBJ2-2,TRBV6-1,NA,TGTGCCAGCAGTGACCCCCTTAGGGGATTGGGCGGGGAGCTGTTTTTT,CASSDPLRGLGGELFF
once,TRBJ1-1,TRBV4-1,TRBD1,TGCGCCAGCAGCCCGGGACAGCAAGCTTTCTTT,CASSPGQQAFF
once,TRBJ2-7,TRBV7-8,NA,TGTGCCAGCAGCTTAGGGCTGGAGAGCTCCTACGAGCAGTACTTC,CASSLGLESSYEQYF
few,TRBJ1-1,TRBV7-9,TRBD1,TGTGCCAGCAGACCCGGGACAGGCGAGAACACTGAAGCTTTCTTT,CASRPGTGENTEAFF
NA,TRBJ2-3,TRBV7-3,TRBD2,TGTGCCAGCAGTCCGGGACTATTAAGCACAGATACGCAGTATTTT,CASSPGLLSTDTQYF
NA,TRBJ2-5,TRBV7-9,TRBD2,TGTGCCAGCAGCCCAGACTTACGCGGGGGTCAGTACTTC,CASSPDLRGGQYF
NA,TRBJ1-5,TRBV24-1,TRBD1,TGTGCCACCAGCGAGGGACAGCCCTATCAGCCCCAGCATTTT,CATSEGQPYQPQHF
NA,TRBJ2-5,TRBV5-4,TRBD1,TGTGCCAGCAGCCCGGACAGGGGTGGAGGAGAGACCCAGTACTTC,CASSPDRGGGETQYF
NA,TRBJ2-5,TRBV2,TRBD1,TGTGCCAGCGAATCTCAGGGGGCGTGGGAGACCCAGTACTTC,CASESQGAWETQYF
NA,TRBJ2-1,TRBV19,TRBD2,TGTGCCAGTAGTATAGGTAGCGGGGGCCCTTACAATGAGCAGTTCTTC,CASSIGSGGPYNEQFF
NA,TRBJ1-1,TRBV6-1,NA,TGTGCCAGCAGTGAAATCATGTACAGCTACACTGAAGCTTTCTTT,CASSEIMYSYTEAFF
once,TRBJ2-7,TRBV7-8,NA,TGTGCCAGCAGCTTAGCCCCCTTCTACGAGCAGTACTTC,CASSLAPFYEQYF
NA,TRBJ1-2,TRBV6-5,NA,TGTGCCAGCAATACCGGCACGGGAAAAACCTATGGCTACACCTTC,CASNTGTGKTYGYTF
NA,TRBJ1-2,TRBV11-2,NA,TGTGCCAGCAGCCCCCCCGGGGTGGATGGCTACACCTTC,CASSPPGVDGYTF
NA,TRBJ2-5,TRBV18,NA,TGTGCCAGCTCACCAGACAGATGGGAGACCCAGTACTTC,CASSPDRWETQYF
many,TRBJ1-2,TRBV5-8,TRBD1,TGTGCCAGCAGCTGGGACAGCTCTGGAGAAGGCTACACCTTC,CASSWDSSGEGYTF
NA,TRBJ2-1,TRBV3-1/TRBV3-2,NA,TGTGCCAGCAGCCAAGCACTAGCTCTCTACAATGAGCAGTTCTTC,CASSQALALYNEQFF
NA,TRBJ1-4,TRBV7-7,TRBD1,TGTGCCAGCAGCCCCCGCAGGGGGCGGATGGGTAATGAAAAACTGTTTTTT,CASSPRRGRMGNEKLFF
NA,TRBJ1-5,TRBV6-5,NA,TGTGCCAGCAGTTACGGACCAGGGGTTCAGCCCCAGCATTTT,CASSYGPGVQPQHF
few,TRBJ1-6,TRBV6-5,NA,TGTGCCAGCAGATCGATACAGAAGCTTTCACCCCTCCACTTT,CASRSIQKLSPLHF
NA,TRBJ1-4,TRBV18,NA,TGTGCCAGCTCACCGATCCCGGGAGCCCTGACTAATGAAAAACTGTTTTTT,CASSPIPGALTNEKLFF
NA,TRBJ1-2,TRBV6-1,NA,TGTGCCAGCAGTGATCAAGTATGGATCGAGGTTTCGGAAGGCTACACCTTC,CASSDQVWIEVSEGYTF
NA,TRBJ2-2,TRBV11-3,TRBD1,TGTGCCAGCAGCTTAGTGGGGACAGCGAACACCGGGGAGCTGTTTTTT,CASSLVGTANTGELFF
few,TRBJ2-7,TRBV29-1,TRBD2,TGCAGCGTCGAGCGGGGAAACTACGAGCAGTACTTC,CSVERGNYEQYF
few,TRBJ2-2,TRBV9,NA,TGTGCCAGCAGCGTAGGTGTGGCCGACACCGGGGAGCTGTTTTTT,CASSVGVADTGELFF
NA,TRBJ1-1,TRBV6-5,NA,TGTGCCAGCAGTTACTCGGCTAGTAACACTGAAGCTTTCTTT,CASSYSASNTEAFF
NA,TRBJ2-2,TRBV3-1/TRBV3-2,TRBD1,TGTGCCAGCAGTCTACCGGGACAGATCACAATCGGGGAGCTGTTTTTT,CASSLPGQITIGELFF
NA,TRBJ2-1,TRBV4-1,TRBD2,TGCGCCAGTGCTCTAGCGGGGGGGCCGAATGAGCAGTTCTTC,CASALAGGPNEQFF
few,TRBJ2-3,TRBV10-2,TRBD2,TGCGCCACCTTAGCGGGGGGGCGGGTCGATACGCAGTATTTT,CATLAGGRVDTQYF
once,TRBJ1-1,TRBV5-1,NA,TGCGCCAGCAGCTTGGAATTAGCGGGACCCTTAACTTTCTTT,CASSLELAGPLTFF
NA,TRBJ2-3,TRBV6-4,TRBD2,TGTGCCAGCAGCTCTAGCGGGGGGGCGACAGATACGCAGTATTTT,CASSSSGGATDTQYF
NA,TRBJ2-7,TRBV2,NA,TGTGCCAGCAGTGTAGGAGGGCCCTACGAGCAGTACTTC,CASSVGGPYEQYF
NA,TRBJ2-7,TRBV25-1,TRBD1,TGTGCCAGCAGTGAGCGACAGGGGTCCGAACCATACGAGCAGTACTTC,CASSERQGSEPYEQYF
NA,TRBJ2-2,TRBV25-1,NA,TGTGCCAGCAGTGAATTTTTAGGGACTCATAACACCGGGGAGCTGTTTTTT,CASSEFLGTHNTGELFF
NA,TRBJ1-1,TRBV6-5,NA,TGTGCCAGCAGGACGCTAGGGGAAACTGAAGCTTTCTTT,CASRTLGETEAFF
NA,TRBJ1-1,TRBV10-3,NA,TGTGCCATCATGGAGGGTCGGGGCACTGAAGCTTTCTTT,CAIMEGRGTEAFF
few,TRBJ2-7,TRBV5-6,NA,TGTGCCAGCAGCTCCCCAGAGCGGTCCTACGAGCAGTACTTC,CASSSPERSYEQYF
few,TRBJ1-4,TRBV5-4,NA,TGTGCCAGCAGCTTGGTGCCAGATGAAAAACTGTTTTTT,CASSLVPDEKLFF
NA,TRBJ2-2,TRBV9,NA,TGTGCCAGCAGCGTAGGTTCAGGGGACACCGGGGAGCTGTTTTTT,CASSVGSGDTGELFF
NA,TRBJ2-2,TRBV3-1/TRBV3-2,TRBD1,TGTGCCGGTCATACGGGACAGATTTACACCGGGGAGCTGTTTTTT,CAGHTGQIYTGELFF
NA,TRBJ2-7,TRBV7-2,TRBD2,TGTGCCAGCAGCTTAACCGGGACTAGCGGGGGGACTTACGAGCAGTACTTC,CASSLTGTSGGTYEQYF
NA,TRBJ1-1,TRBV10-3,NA,TGTGCCAGCTCCTGGACTGTGAACACTGAAGCTTTCTTT,CASSWTVNTEAFF
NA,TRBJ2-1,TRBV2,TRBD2,TGTGCCAGCAGTGCGGGGGGATCCTACAATGAGCAGTTCTTC,CASSAGGSYNEQFF
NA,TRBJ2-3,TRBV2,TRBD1,TGTGCCAGCAGAACCGGGACAGGGGGAGGGACAGATACGCAGTATTTT,CASRTGTGGGTDTQYF
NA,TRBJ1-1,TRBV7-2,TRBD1,TGTGCCAGCAGCCCGGGACAGGGAATATCTGAAGCTTTCTTT,CASSPGQGISEAFF
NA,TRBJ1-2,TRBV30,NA,TGTGCCTTAGATGGCTACACCTTC,CALDGYTF
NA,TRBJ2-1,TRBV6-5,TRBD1,TGTGCCAGCATCCCCAGGGGGCCCTACAATGAGCAGTTCTTC,CASIPRGPYNEQFF
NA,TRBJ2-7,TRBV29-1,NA,TGCAGCGTCATCAAAGGACAATCTACCCAGCAGTACTTC,CSVIKGQSTQQYF
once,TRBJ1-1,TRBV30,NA,TGTGCCTGGAGTGCCTTCTCCCCGAGCACTGAAGCTTTCTTT,CAWSAFSPSTEAFF
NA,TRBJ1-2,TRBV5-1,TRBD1,TGCGCCAGCAGCTTGGCCCAGGGGGCCGAGACCTTC,CASSLAQGAETF
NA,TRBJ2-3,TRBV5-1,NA,TGCGCCAGCAGCTCAGGGTCCCGCACAGATACGCAGTATTTT,CASSSGSRTDTQYF
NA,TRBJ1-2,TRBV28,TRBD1,TGTGCCAGCAGAACAAGTCAGGGGGTTGGTGGCTACACCTTC,CASRTSQGVGGYTF
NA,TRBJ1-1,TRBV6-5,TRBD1,TGTGCCAGCAGTTACGGGGGACAGGGGGTGACTGAAGCTTTCTTT,CASSYGGQGVTEAFF
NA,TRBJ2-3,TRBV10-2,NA,TGCGCCAGCAGTGAGTCGAACCCGGGATTCACAGATACGCAGTATTTT,CASSESNPGFTDTQYF